The clone carrying this TCR beta chain was detected only once. Its antigen is still unknown. This sample is drawn from a study of cytomegalovirus exposure and HLA in healthy donors. Likely unrecorded immune exposures existed in these nominally healthy donors. The PCR ran on 60 Vbeta and 13 Jbeta primers. Produced via immunoSEQ multiplex PCR; TCRdb's table is partial and in-frame only. In the table there are tens of thousands of clones, roughly 70% of which are singletons. This CDR3 spans 15 amino acids. J gave up 0 bases and V 5 bases, and 6 bases lay outside the gene matches. Study findings and constraints: CMV antigen specificity was confirmed in vitro for a few CMV-associated chains. Rare TCR sequences predominated, though certain public TCRs were found in many donors. There were several of the most significant clusters that appeared linked to common viral pathogens in a later analysis.

The TCR originated in a man aged 35 to 55 in good health and CMV-seropositive. V gene TRBV5-3 combines with J gene TRBJ1-2; 8 nucleotides match TRBD1. TRBV5-3 belongs to the ORF category, with a function that is uncertain. Sequencing used PBMCs. The CDR3 region has the DNA TGTGCCAGAAGATGGACAGGGCCGACTAACTATGGCTACACCTTC. Its translation: CARRWTGPTNYGYTF.